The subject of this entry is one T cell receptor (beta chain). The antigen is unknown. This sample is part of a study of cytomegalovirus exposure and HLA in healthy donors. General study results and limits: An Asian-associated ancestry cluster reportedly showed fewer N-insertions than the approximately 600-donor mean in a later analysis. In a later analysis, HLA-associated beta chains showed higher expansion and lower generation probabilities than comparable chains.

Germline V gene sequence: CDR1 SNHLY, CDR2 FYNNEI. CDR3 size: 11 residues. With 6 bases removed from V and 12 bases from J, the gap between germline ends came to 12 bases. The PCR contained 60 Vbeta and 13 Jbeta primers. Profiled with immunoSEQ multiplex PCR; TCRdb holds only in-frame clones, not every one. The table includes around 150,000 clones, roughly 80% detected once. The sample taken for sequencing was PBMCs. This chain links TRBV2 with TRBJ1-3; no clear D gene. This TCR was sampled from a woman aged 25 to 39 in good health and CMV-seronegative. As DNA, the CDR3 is TGTGCCAGCAGGGAGGGTTTTCTCATATATTTT. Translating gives CASREGFLIYF.